This T cell receptor (beta chain) came from a study of cytomegalovirus exposure and HLA in healthy donors. Study at large: The approximately 690 first-cohort repertoires and the 95 to 150 validation repertoires shared the same platform, a later analysis reported.

Per germline, CDR1 SGHRS and CDR2 YFSETQ. The CDR3 has 15 residues. J lost 8 bases, V lost 1 base, and 8 bases had no gene match. Profiling relied on immunoSEQ multiplex PCR, and the TCRdb table lists in-frame clones only, not all of them. The data contain 140,000 or so clones, approximately 88% of them singletons. Findings of the study overall: For cytomegalovirus status, the classifier reportedly gave diagnoses with high specificity and sensitivity.

In the case of this clone: Its antigen is as yet unknown.

Material for sequencing was PBMCs. The chain employs TRBV5-1 and TRBJ2-1; TRBD2 agrees at 8 bases. The origin of this receptor is a man younger than 30 in good health and CMV-seropositive. For the CDR3, the DNA is TGCGCCAGCAGCTTGAAGGGGACTAGTGACGATGAGCAGTTCTTC. As protein: CASSLKGTSDDEQFF.